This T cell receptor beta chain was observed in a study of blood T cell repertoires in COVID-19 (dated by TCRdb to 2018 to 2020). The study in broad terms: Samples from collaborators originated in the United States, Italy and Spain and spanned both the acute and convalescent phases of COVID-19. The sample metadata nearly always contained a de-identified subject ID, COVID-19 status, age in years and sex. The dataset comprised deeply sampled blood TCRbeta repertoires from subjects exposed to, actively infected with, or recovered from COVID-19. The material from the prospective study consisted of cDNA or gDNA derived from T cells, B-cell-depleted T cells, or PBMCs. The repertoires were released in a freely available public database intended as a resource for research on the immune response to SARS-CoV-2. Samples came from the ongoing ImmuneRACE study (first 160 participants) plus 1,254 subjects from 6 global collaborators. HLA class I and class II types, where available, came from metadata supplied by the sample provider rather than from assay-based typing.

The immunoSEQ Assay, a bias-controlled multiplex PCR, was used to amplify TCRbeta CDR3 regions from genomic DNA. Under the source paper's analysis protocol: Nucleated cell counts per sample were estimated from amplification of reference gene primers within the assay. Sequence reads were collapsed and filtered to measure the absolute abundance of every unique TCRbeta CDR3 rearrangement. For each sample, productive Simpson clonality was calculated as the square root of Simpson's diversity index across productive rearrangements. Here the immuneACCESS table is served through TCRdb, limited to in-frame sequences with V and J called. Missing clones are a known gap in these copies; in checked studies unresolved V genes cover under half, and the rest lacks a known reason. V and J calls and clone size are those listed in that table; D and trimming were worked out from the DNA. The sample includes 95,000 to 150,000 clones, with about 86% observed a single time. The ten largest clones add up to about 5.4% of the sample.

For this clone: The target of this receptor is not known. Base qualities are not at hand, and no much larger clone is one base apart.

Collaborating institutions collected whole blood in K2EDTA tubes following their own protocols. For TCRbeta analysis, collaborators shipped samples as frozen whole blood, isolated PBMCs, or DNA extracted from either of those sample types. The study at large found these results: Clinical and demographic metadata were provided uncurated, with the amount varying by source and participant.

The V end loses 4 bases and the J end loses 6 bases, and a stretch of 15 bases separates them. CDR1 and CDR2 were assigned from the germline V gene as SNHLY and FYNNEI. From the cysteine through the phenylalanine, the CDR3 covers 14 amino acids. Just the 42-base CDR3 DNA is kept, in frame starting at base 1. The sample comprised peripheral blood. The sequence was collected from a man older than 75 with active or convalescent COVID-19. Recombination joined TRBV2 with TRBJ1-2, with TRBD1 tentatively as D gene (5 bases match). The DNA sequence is TGTGCCAGCAGTGTAGTAGGGGATTCGGATGGCTACACCTTC. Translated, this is CASSVVGDSDGYTF.